Below, 25 T cell receptor beta chains from the same sample are listed, as sequenced in a study of blood T cells in healthy people across ages. For the second PCR, which ran for 7 to 11 cycles, a sample-barcoded 5' primer and a J-beta primer mix were used. TCRdb reanalysed the 5' RACE reads using MiXCR and keeps one entry per CDR3 protein. The sample lists about 1,800,000 distinct CDR3 sequences; about 28% were seen once. The sample taken for sequencing was blood. The receptors come from a woman in her 30s in good health.

A single count supports this clonotype. This may stem from a read error, because a much larger clone lies one nucleotide away. The chain employs TRBV29-1 and TRBJ2-5, with 12 bases that match TRBD2. The V gene's germline CDR1 is SQVTM and CDR2 ANQGSEA. This CDR3 contains 15 residues. CDR3 nucleotide sequence: TGCAACGTGACCGGGACTAGCGGGCTAGAAGAGACCCAGTACTTC. It codes for CNVTGTSGLEETQYF. Combining the CDR3 with reference TRBV29-1 and TRBJ2-5 gives the whole variable domain SAVISQKPSRDICQRGTSLTIQCQVDSQVTMMFWYRQQPGQSLTLIATANQGSEATYESGFVIDKFPISRPNLTFSTLTVSNMSPEDSSIYLCNVTGTSGLEETQYFGPGTRLLVL.

V and J are TRBV2 and TRBJ2-7, with TRBD1 identical over 8 bases. From germline, CDR1 is SNHLY and CDR2 FYNNEI. There are 13 residues in the CDR3. The V segment lost 3 bases and the J segment 5 bases; nucleotides outside the gene matches: 3. The DNA of the CDR3 is TGTGCCAGCAGTGAGACAGGGGACCACGAGCAGTACTTC. It codes for CASSETGDHEQYF.

This clonotype has just a few counts. The chain has TRBV6-1 and TRBJ2-7, with D perhaps matching TRBD1 (6 bases). The germline V and J ends were trimmed by 5 bases and 5 bases, with 16 bases remaining between them. The CDR3 totals 14 residues. From germline, CDR1 is MNHNS and CDR2 SASEGT. CDR3 in amino acids: CASSLRDKRNEQYF. CDR3 DNA: TGTGCCAGCAGTCTCCGGGACAAAAGAAACGAGCAGTACTTC.

This clonotype was recorded a few times. The chain recombines TRBV12-3 or TRBV12-4 with TRBJ2-5; the D gene is possibly TRBD2 (7 bases). V was shortened by 2 bases and J by 5 bases, with 12 bases between the two germline ends. The CDR3 is 14 residues long. CDR3 nucleotide sequence: TGTGCCAGCAGTTTAAATGAGGGGGGGGAGACCCAGTACTTC. This codes for CASSLNEGGETQYF.

The sample holds a few counts of this clonotype. The genes are TRBV20-1 and TRBJ1-2; 7 nucleotides line up with TRBD1. The CDR3 is 13 residues long. Germline trimming cut 7 bases from V and 6 bases from J; bases unmatched to any gene: 11. Germline V gives CDR1 DFQATT, CDR2 SNEGSKA (reference sequence). The CDR3 coding sequence is TGCAGTGTGGAAGTCCGGGACAGCGATGGCTACACCTTC. It yields the protein CSVEVRDSDGYTF.

This chain uses TRBV10-3 with TRBJ1-2; D is unresolved. Deletions cut 4 bases from V and 1 base from J, with 7 bases between. CDR1 and CDR2 from the germline V gene are ENHRY and SYGVKD. The CDR3 totals 13 residues. The CDR3 bases are TGTGCCATCAGTGGGGTCGGTAACTATGGCTACACCTTC. Translating gives CAISGVGNYGYTF.

The V and J genes are TRBV6-5 and TRBJ1-1; no firm D call. The CDR3 extends over 15 amino acids. Germline CDR1 is MNHEY and CDR2 is SVGAGI. V was cut by 4 bases and J by 1 base, with 13 bases left in between. For the CDR3, the DNA is TGTGCCAGCAGTTCCCCCAGGCAGGAGAACACTGAAGCTTTCTTT. Its protein product is CASSSPRQENTEAFF.

A few counts support this clonotype. This rearrangement joins TRBV20-1 to TRBJ1-4; 7 nucleotides agree with TRBD1. The trim removed 0 bases at V and 3 bases at J, leaving 10 bases unmatched. This CDR3 has 17 residues. Germline loops: CDR1 DFQATT, CDR2 SNEGSKA (reference sequence). In nucleotides, the CDR3 is TGCAGTGCTAGAGATGTGGAGTTAGGGACAGCTAATGAAAAACTGTTTTTT. This translates into CSARDVELGTANEKLFF.

The chain is built from TRBV7-9 and TRBJ1-1; no clear D. CDR1 SEHNR and CDR2 FQNEAQ come from the germline V gene (reference sequence). This CDR3 spans 16 amino acids. Trimming removed 5 bases at V and 4 bases at J, with 20 bases between. The CDR3 loop reads CASSEGLRGLGTEAFF. In nucleotides, the CDR3 is TGTGCCAGCAGCGAAGGGCTCAGAGGGCTAGGCACTGAAGCTTTCTTT.

The genes are TRBV20-1 and TRBJ1-3, with D uncertain. Germline V CDR1 and CDR2: DFQATT, SNEGSKA (reference sequence). V was shortened by 4 bases and J by 0 bases, with 7 bases between the two germline ends. The CDR3 contains 13 residues. CDR3 region: CSAIPFSGNTIYF. CDR3 nucleotides: TGCAGTGCTATACCCTTCTCTGGAAACACCATATATTTT.

This clonotype was counted ten times or more. The chain is built from TRBV4-1 and TRBJ2-1; TRBD1 aligns across 9 bases. Germline V gene lookup returns CDR1 MGHRA and CDR2 YSYEKL. With V trimmed by 0 bases and J by 4 bases, 4 bases remained unmatched. The CDR3 consists of 16 residues. DNA of the CDR3: TGCGCCAGCAGCCAAGAAACGACAGGGGGATACAATGAGCAGTTCTTC. It translates to CASSQETTGGYNEQFF.

Comment on this clonotype: As the CDR3 is not closed by the conserved phenylalanine or tryptophan, this likely results from a read error. The chain uses TRBV18 and TRBJ2-1, with D perhaps matching TRBD2 (5 bases). The J call is uncertain, as TRBJ2-7 better fits the DNA end. This CDR3 comprises 13 residues. Looked up from germline, CDR1 is KGHSH and CDR2 is LQKENI. The CDR3 nucleotides read TGTGCCAGCTCACTTGGACGGGGCTACGAGCAGTACTCC. Encoded protein: CASSLGRGYEQYS.

In its sample, this clonotype was seen a few times. The chain combines TRBV25-1 with TRBJ1-4; D gene ambiguous. This CDR3 has 11 residues. V dropped 5 bases and J dropped 6 bases, with 4 bases sitting between them. In germline, CDR1 is MGHDK, CDR2 SYGVNS. The CDR3 sequence is CASSIYEKLFF. Here the CDR3 DNA reads TGTGCCAGCAGTATATATGAAAAACTGTTTTTT.

This clonotype was counted only a few times. This may be a read error, as it is one base from a much larger clone. CDR3 sequence reads: CASSLWVNEQFF. The CDR3 DNA is TGTGCCAGCAGCTTATGGGTTAATGAGCAGTTCTTC. The gene calls are TRBV7-9 and TRBJ2-1; D is ambiguous. Germline V lookup: CDR1 SEHNR, CDR2 FQNEAQ (reference sequence). The V and J ends lost 2 bases and 7 bases respectively, with 6 bases between them. The CDR3 totals 12 residues.

This clonotype was seen many times. The chain joins TRBV10-2 to TRBJ2-7, with 10 positions matching TRBD2. Germline V gene sequence: CDR1 WSHSY, CDR2 SAAADI. There are 13 residues in the CDR3. V lost 10 bases to trimming and J lost 2 bases; unmatched junction nucleotides: 5. In nucleotides, the CDR3 is TGCGCCACCCGGACTAGCGGAGCCTACGAGCAGTACTTC. This gives the protein CATRTSGAYEQYF.

V usage is TRBV20-1 and J usage is TRBJ2-2; D remains unclear. The germline CDR1 and CDR2 sequences are DFQATT and SNEGSKA (reference sequence). This CDR3 comprises 14 residues. V lost 2 bases and J 5 bases, leaving 12 bases between the germline ends. CDR3 sequence reads: CSARTNGFTGELFF. The DNA of the CDR3 is TGCAGTGCTAGAACCAACGGGTTTACCGGGGAGCTGTTTTTT.

V gene TRBV29-1 combines with J gene TRBJ2-1; 7 nucleotides line up with TRBD2. The V and J ends lost 4 bases and 4 bases, in that order; junction bases with no gene match: 4. CDR1 is SQVTM, CDR2 ANQGSEA, per germline. This CDR3 is 13 amino acids long. DNA for the CDR3: TGCAGCGTTGGCGGGAGCAGGTACAATGAGCAGTTCTTC. Translation gives CSVGGSRYNEQFF.

The chain uses TRBV21-1 and TRBJ2-5; the table calls TRBD1, which could not be checked here. TRBV21-1 is termed a pseudogene. This CDR3 is 13 amino acids long. CDR3 nucleotides: TGTGCCAGCAGCAAAGAACGGGGCGAGACCCAGTACTTC. The encoded protein is CASSKERGETQYF.

Comment on this clonotype: One end of the junction is discordant with germline, which a read error may explain. The rearrangement joins TRBV7-2 to TRBJ2-5; the D gene is possibly TRBD1 (5 bases). This CDR3 region has 14 residues. Per the germline V gene, CDR1 is SGHTA and CDR2 is FQGNSA. CDR3 DNA sequence: TGTGCCAGCAGCTTAGCACGAGGACAAGAGACCCGGTACTTC. Its protein product is CASSLARGQETRYF.

This rearrangement joins TRBV20-1 to TRBJ2-3; the D gene could be TRBD1 or TRBD2 (5 bases each). V was cut by 3 bases and J by 1 base, with 14 bases left in between. The V gene's germline CDR1 is DFQATT and CDR2 SNEGSKA (reference sequence). The CDR3 runs 15 residues. CDR3 sequence: CSASTWDPGTDTQYF. The CDR3 nucleotides read TGCAGTGCTAGCACCTGGGACCCCGGCACAGATACGCAGTATTTT.

The gene calls are TRBV11-2 and TRBJ1-2, with D maybe TRBD1 (6 bases). V shed 5 bases and J shed 3 bases, with 16 bases lying between them. The CDR3 loop spans 15 amino acids. Germline CDR1 reads SGHAT; CDR2 reads FQNNGV. As DNA, the CDR3 is TGTGCCAGCAGCCCGATCCGGGGGCCCGACTATGGCTACACCTTC. The encoded protein is CASSPIRGPDYGYTF.

This clonotype appeared many times. This chain joins TRBV4-1 and TRBJ2-1; possible D gene TRBD1, 5 bases. Trimming left V 3 bases short and J 3 bases short, with 15 bases between. From germline, CDR1 is MGHRA and CDR2 YSYEKL. This CDR3 contains 16 residues. The CDR3 protein is CASSQGPLEYYNEQFF. CDR3 sequence (DNA): TGCGCCAGCAGCCAGGGGCCCCTAGAGTACTACAATGAGCAGTTCTTC.

The genes are TRBV7-2 and TRBJ2-3; 15 nucleotides align to TRBD2. With 5 bases clipped from V and 9 bases from J, the junction kept 6 bases outside the gene matches. CDR3 length: 15 amino acids. Looked up from germline, CDR1 is SGHTA and CDR2 is FQGNSA. The CDR3 sequence: CASSRGLAGGRTQYF. The CDR3 DNA reads TGTGCCAGCAGCCGGGGACTAGCGGGGGGAAGGACGCAGTATTTT.

This clonotype was seen only a few times. The chain joins TRBV11-2 to TRBJ2-5; TRBD2 agrees at 7 bases. Germline V gene sequence: CDR1 SGHAT, CDR2 FQNNGV. This CDR3 is built from 16 residues. The V segment lost 6 bases and the J segment 11 bases; nucleotides outside the gene matches: 21. This chain's CDR3 is CASRLRTSGVFNEQYF. The CDR3 DNA reads as TGTGCCAGCAGGCTTCGTACCAGCGGGGTATTTAATGAGCAGTACTTC.

This clonotype was recorded a few times. The rearrangement uses TRBV7-9 and TRBJ1-2; 8 positions match TRBD1. Germline V gives CDR1 SEHNR, CDR2 FQNEAQ (reference sequence). Trimming removed 0 bases from V and 8 bases from J; junction bases left unmatched: 5. The CDR3 is 14 residues long. CDR3 sequence reads: CASSLADRDQGYTF. CDR3 bases: TGTGCCAGCAGCTTAGCGGACAGGGATCAAGGCTACACCTTC.